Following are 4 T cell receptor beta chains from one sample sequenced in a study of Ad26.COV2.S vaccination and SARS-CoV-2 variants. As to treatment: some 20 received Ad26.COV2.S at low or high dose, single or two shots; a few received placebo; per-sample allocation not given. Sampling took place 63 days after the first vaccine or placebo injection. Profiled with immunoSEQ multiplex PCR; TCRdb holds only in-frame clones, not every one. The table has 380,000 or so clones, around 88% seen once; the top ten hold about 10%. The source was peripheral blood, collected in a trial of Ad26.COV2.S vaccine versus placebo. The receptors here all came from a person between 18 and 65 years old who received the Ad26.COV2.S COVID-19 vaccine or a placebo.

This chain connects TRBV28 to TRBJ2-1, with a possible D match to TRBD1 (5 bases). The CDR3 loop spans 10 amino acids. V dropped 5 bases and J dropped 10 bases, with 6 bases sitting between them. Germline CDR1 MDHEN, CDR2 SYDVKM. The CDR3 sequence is CASSRQEQFF. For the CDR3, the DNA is TGTGCCAGCAGTCGACAGGAGCAGTTCTTC.

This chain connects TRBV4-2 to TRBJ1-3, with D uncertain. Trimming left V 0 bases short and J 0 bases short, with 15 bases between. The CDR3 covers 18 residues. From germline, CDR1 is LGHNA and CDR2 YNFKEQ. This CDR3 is CASSQDFSLDLSGNTIYF. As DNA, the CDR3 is TGTGCCAGCAGCCAAGACTTCAGCCTAGACCTCTCTGGAAACACCATATATTTT.

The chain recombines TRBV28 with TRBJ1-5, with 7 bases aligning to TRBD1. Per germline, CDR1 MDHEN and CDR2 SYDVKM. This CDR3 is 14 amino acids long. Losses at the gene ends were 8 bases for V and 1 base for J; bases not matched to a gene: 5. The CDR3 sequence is CASSGGWSNQPQHF. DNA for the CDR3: TGTGCCAGCTCAGGGGGTTGGAGCAATCAGCCCCAGCATTTT.

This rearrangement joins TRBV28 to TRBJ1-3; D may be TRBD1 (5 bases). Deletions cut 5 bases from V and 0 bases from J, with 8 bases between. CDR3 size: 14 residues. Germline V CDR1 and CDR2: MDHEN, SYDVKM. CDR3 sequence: CASSTGPSGNTIYF. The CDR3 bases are TGTGCCAGCAGTACAGGTCCCTCTGGAAACACCATATATTTT. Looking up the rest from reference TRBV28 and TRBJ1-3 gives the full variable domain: DVKVTQSSRYLVKRTGEKVFLECVQDMDHENMFWYRQDPGLGLRLIYFSYDVKMKEKGDIPEGYSVSREKKERFSLILESASTNQTSMYLCASSTGPSGNTIYFGEGSWLTVV.